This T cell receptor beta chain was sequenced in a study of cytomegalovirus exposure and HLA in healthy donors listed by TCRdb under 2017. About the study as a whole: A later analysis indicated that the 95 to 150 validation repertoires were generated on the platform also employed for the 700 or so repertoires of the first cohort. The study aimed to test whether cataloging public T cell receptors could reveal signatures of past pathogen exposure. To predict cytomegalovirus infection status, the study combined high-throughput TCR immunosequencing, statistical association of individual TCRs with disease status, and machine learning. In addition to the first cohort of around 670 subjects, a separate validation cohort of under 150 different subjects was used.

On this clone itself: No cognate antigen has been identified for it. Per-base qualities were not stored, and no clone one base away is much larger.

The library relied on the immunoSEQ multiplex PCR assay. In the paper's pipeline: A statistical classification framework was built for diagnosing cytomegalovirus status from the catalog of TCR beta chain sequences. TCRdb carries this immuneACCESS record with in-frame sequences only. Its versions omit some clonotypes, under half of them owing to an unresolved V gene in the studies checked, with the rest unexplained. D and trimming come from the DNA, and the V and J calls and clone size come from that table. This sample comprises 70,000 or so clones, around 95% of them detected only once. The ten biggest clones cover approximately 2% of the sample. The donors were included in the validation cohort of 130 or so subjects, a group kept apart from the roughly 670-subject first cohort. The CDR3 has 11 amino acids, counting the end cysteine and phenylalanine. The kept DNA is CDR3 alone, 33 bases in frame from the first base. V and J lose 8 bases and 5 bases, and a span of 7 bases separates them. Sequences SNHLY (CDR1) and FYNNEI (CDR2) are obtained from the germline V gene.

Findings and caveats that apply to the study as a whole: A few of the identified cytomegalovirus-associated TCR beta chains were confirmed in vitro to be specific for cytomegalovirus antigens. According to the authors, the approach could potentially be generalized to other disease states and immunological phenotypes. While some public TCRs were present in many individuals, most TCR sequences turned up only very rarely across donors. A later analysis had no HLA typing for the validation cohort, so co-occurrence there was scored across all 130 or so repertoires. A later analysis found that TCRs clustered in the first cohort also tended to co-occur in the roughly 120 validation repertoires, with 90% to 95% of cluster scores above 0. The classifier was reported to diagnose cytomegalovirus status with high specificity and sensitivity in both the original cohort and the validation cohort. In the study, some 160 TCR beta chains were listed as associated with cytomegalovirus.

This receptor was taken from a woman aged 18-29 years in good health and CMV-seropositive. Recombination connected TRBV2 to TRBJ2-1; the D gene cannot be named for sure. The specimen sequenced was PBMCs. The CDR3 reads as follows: CASDFNNEQFF. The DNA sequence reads TGTGCCAGCGACTTTAACAATGAGCAGTTCTTC.